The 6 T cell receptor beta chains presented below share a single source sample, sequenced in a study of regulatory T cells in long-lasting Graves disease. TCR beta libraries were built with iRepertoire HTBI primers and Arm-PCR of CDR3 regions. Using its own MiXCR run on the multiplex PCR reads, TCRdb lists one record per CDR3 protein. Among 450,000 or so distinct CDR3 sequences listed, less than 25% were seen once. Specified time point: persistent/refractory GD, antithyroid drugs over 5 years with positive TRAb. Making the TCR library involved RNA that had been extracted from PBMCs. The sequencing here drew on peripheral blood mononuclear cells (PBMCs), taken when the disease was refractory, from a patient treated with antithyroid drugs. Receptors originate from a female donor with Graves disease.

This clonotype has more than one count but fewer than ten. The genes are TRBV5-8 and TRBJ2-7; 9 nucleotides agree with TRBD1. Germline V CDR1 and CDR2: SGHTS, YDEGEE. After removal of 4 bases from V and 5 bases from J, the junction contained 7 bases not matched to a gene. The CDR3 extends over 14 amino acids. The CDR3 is CASSPQQGADEQYF. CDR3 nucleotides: TGTGCCAGCAGCCCGCAACAGGGGGCTGACGAGCAGTACTTC.

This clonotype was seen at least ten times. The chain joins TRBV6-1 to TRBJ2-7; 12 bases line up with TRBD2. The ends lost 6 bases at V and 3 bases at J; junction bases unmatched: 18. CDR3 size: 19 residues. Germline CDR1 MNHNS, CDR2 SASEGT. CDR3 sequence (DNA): TGTGCCAGCAGCTCCCATGAGGGGGGACTAGCGGGTAACATCTACGAGCAGTACTTC. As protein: CASSSHEGGLAGNIYEQYF.

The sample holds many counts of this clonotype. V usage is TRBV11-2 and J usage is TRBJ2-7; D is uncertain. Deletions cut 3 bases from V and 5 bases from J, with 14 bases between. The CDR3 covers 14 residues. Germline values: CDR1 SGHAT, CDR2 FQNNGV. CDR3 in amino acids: CASSFVPYLDEQYF. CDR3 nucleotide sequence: TGTGCCAGCAGCTTCGTGCCTTACCTTGACGAGCAGTACTTC. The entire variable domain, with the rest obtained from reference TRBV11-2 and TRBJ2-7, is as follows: EAGVAQSPRYKIIEKRQSVAFWCNPISGHATLYWYQQILGQGPKLLIQFQNNGVVDDSQLPKDRFSAERLKGVDSTLKIQPAKLEDSAVYLCASSFVPYLDEQYFGPGTRLTVT.

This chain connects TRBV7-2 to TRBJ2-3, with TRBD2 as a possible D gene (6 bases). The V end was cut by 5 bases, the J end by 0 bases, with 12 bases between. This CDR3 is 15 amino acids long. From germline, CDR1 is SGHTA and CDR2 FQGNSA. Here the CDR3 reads CASSPRDSSTDTQYF. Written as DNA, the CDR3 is TGTGCCAGCAGCCCCCGGGACTCGAGCACAGATACGCAGTATTTT.

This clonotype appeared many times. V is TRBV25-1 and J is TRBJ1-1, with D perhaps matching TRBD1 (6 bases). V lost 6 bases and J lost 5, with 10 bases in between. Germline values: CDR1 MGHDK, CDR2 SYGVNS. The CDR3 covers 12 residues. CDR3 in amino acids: CASSGGRTEAFF. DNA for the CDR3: TGTGCCAGCAGCGGGGGGCGAACTGAAGCTTTCTTT.

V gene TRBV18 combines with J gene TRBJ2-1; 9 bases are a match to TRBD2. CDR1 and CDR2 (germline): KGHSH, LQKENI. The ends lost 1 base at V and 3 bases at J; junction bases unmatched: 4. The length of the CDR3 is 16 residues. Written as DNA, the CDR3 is TGTGCCAGCTCACCACGGGTACTAGCGGGCTACAATGAGCAGTTCTTC. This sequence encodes CASSPRVLAGYNEQFF.